This TCR beta chain emerged from a study of shared clonotypes between healthy human individuals. Researchers partitioned CD4+ cells into CD45RA+ naive and CD45RA-negative memory subsets. Broader study findings: Shared clonotypes: 4.5% to 5% naive CD4, under 4% naive CD8, under 2.5% memory CD4, around 0.4% memory CD8. Generally, naive subsets (rather than memory subsets) showed larger estimated richness. How much donors shared clonotypes was expected to be affected by sequencing depth.

Concerning this clone: Its antigen is not known.

Clones were sequenced by immunoSEQ multiplex PCR, and TCRdb holds only the in-frame ones, with some missing. The profile shows approximately 700,000 clones, around three quarters of them singletons. V lost 2 bases and J lost 9, with 13 bases in between. The V gene's germline CDR1 is MDHEN and CDR2 SYDVKM. This CDR3 spans 13 amino acids. Specimen: memory CD4+ T cells sorted from blood. The subset: CD45RA-negative fraction. V usage is TRBV28 and J usage is TRBJ1-2; D is ambiguous. The source of this sequence is a woman aged 25 to 45 in good health. CDR3 sequence (DNA): TGTGCCAGCAGTTTAGGAGGGAGAATCCGCTACACCTTC. Translated: CASSLGGRIRYTF.